This T cell receptor beta chain was captured in a study of CD8+ T cells in alopecia areata. Across the study: The drug, oral tofacitinib, was given to treated patients at 5 to 10 mg twice daily. It was 6 to 18 months of tofacitinib, and then there were 6 months off drug.

Extracted from the samples, RNA was reverse transcribed into cDNA to serve as the sequencing template. Sequencing used immunoSEQ multiplex PCR; TCRdb keeps in-frame clones, though not all of them. Among approximately 180,000 clones listed, about 63% were seen once. V lost 0 bases to trimming and J lost 1 base, with 11 bases between them. The CDR3 is 16 amino acids. Germline CDR1 LGHNA, CDR2 YSLEER. Specimens obtained from alopecia areata patients comprised lesional scalp punch biopsies and peripheral blood. Study-wide results and limits: Elevated clonality characterized lesional scalp relative to normal scalp, particularly in alopecia totalis/universalis.

A remark on this clone: Its target is not known.

The rearrangement joins TRBV4-3 to TRBJ2-3, with TRBD1 as a possible D gene (6 bases). The sequence was collected from a human donor with alopecia areata. The sequenced sample was CD4+ T cells sorted from blood, obtained at week 0. CDR3 protein: CASSQDSAGGTDTQYF. CDR3 nucleotides: TGCGCCAGCAGCCAAGATAGCGCAGGGGGCACAGATACGCAGTATTTT.